These T cell receptor beta chains were read from a single sample in a study of patients and donors after allogeneic stem cell transplantation. TCRdb ran MiXCR on the RT-PCR reads and lists one entry per CDR3 protein. The data hold roughly 230,000 distinct CDR3 sequences, with around 14% observed a single time. Sequenced material: blood, either unsorted or a sorted T cell fraction (not recorded which). Source of these receptors: a human donor who was either an allogeneic HSCT recipient or a stem cell or donor lymphocyte infusion donor (not recorded which). It is not recorded whose cells these are; they may come from a transplant donor. CDR3s include the opening cysteine and the closing phenylalanine or tryptophan. The order of the fields is V gene, CDR3 length, J gene, D gene, clone size, CDR3 protein, CDR3 DNA. A D gene is named only where the DNA matches it firmly. Clone size is stated in some rows and not others, as once, few, many or a class when expanded.

V gene: TRBV7-9
CDR3 length: 13
J gene: TRBJ1-2
D gene: .
clone size: .
CDR3 protein: CASSSSISGGYTF
CDR3 DNA: TGTGCCAGCAGCTCCTCAATATCCGGTGGCTACACCTTC

V gene: TRBV9
CDR3 length: 14
J gene: TRBJ2-2
D gene: .
clone size: .
CDR3 protein: CASSVVVGAGELFF
CDR3 DNA: TGTGCCAGCAGCGTAGTGGTGGGTGCCGGGGAGCTGTTTTTT

V gene: TRBV7-8
CDR3 length: 16
J gene: TRBJ1-1
D gene: TRBD1
clone size: .
CDR3 protein: CASSPPGTGGVTEAFF
CDR3 DNA: TGTGCCAGCAGCCCCCCCGGGACAGGGGGCGTTACTGAAGCTTTCTTT

V gene: TRBV24-1
CDR3 length: 15
J gene: TRBJ2-3
D gene: TRBD1
clone size: .
CDR3 protein: CATSDRTGGQDTQYF
CDR3 DNA: TGTGCCACCAGTGATCGGACAGGGGGCCAAGATACGCAGTATTTT

V gene: TRBV19
CDR3 length: 15
J gene: TRBJ2-5
D gene: TRBD2
clone size: .
CDR3 protein: CASSITSAGAETQYF
CDR3 DNA: TGTGCCAGTAGTATAACGTCCGCGGGAGCGGAGACCCAGTACTTC

V gene: TRBV20-1
CDR3 length: 11
J gene: TRBJ2-3
D gene: .
clone size: many
CDR3 protein: CSARVGVPQYF
CDR3 DNA: TGCAGTGCTAGAGTGGGGGTGCCGCAGTATTTT

V gene: TRBV5-1
CDR3 length: 12
J gene: TRBJ2-5
D gene: .
clone size: .
CDR3 protein: CASSLEEETQYF
CDR3 DNA: TGCGCCAGCAGCTTGGAGGAAGAGACCCAGTACTTC

V gene: TRBV25-1
CDR3 length: 18
J gene: TRBJ2-2
D gene: TRBD2
clone size: .
CDR3 protein: CASSESTSGKLNTGELFF
CDR3 DNA: TGTGCCAGCAGTGAATCGACTAGCGGGAAGTTAAACACCGGGGAGCTGTTTTTT

V gene: TRBV5-6
CDR3 length: 15
J gene: TRBJ1-3
D gene: .
clone size: .
CDR3 protein: CASSLDQGQGNTIYF
CDR3 DNA: TGTGCCAGCAGCTTGGACCAGGGGCAAGGAAACACCATATATTTT

V gene: TRBV14
CDR3 length: 17
J gene: TRBJ2-3
D gene: .
clone size: few
CDR3 protein: CASSRGGGAFGTDTQYF
CDR3 DNA: TGTGCCAGCAGCCGAGGGGGGGGGGCCTTCGGCACAGATACGCAGTATTTT

V gene: TRBV23-1
CDR3 length: 14
J gene: TRBJ1-5
D gene: .
clone size: few
CDR3 protein: CASSQAGASQPQHF
CDR3 DNA: TGCGCCAGCAGTCAAGCCGGAGCAAGTCAGCCCCAGCATTTT

V gene: TRBV7-6
CDR3 length: 15
J gene: TRBJ2-5
D gene: .
clone size: few
CDR3 protein: CASSPVQGLGETQYF
CDR3 DNA: TGTGCCAGCAGCCCAGTCCAGGGGTTGGGGGAGACCCAGTACTTC

V gene: TRBV12-3/TRBV12-4
CDR3 length: 14
J gene: TRBJ2-3
D gene: .
clone size: many
CDR3 protein: CASSLAAPTDTQYF
CDR3 DNA: TGTGCCAGCAGTTTAGCGGCACCGACGGATACGCAGTATTTT

V gene: TRBV6-5
CDR3 length: 19
J gene: TRBJ2-6
D gene: TRBD1
clone size: few
CDR3 protein: CASSYLWDRERSGANVLTF
CDR3 DNA: TGTGCCAGCAGTTACTTGTGGGACAGGGAGCGGAGCGGGGCCAACGTCCTGACTTTC

V gene: TRBV20-1
CDR3 length: 12
J gene: TRBJ2-3
D gene: .
clone size: .
CDR3 protein: CSARQVGDTQYF
CDR3 DNA: TGCAGTGCTAGACAAGTGGGAGATACGCAGTATTTT

V gene: TRBV20-1
CDR3 length: 14
J gene: TRBJ2-5
D gene: .
clone size: few
CDR3 protein: CSVEATGRGETQYF
CDR3 DNA: TGCAGTGTAGAAGCTACGGGGAGAGGGGAGACCCAGTACTTC

V gene: TRBV19
CDR3 length: 16
J gene: TRBJ2-1
D gene: TRBD2
clone size: many
CDR3 protein: CASSILAGAINNEQFF
CDR3 DNA: TGTGCCAGTAGTATACTAGCGGGGGCCATAAATAATGAGCAGTTCTTC

V gene: TRBV15
CDR3 length: 14
J gene: TRBJ2-7
D gene: .
clone size: few
CDR3 protein: CATTQSGGLDEQYF
CDR3 DNA: TGTGCCACCACCCAGTCGGGGGGCTTGGACGAGCAGTACTTC

V gene: TRBV23-1
CDR3 length: 15
J gene: TRBJ2-5
D gene: TRBD1
clone size: .
CDR3 protein: CASSQPGTGGETQYF
CDR3 DNA: TGCGCCAGCAGTCAACCTGGGACAGGGGGAGAGACCCAGTACTTC

V gene: TRBV5-1
CDR3 length: 15
J gene: TRBJ1-3
D gene: .
clone size: few
CDR3 protein: CASSPDASPGNTIYF
CDR3 DNA: TGCGCCAGCAGCCCGGACGCGTCCCCTGGAAACACCATATATTTT

V gene: TRBV2
CDR3 length: 13
J gene: TRBJ1-4
D gene: TRBD1
clone size: few
CDR3 protein: CAREGDRGEKLFF
CDR3 DNA: TGTGCCAGGGAAGGAGACAGGGGAGAAAAACTGTTTTTT

V gene: TRBV5-1
CDR3 length: 16
J gene: TRBJ2-5
D gene: TRBD2
clone size: .
CDR3 protein: CASSLALAGYGETQYF
CDR3 DNA: TGCGCCAGCAGCTTGGCGCTAGCGGGATACGGAGAGACCCAGTACTTC

V gene: TRBV4-2
CDR3 length: 17
J gene: TRBJ2-3
D gene: .
clone size: few
CDR3 protein: CASSQDGGGASTDTQYF
CDR3 DNA: TGTGCCAGCAGCCAAGACGGTGGCGGAGCTAGCACAGATACGCAGTATTTT

V gene: TRBV20-1
CDR3 length: 14
J gene: TRBJ2-5
D gene: TRBD1
clone size: many
CDR3 protein: CSAPRQGVKETQYF
CDR3 DNA: TGCAGTGCGCCCCGCCAGGGGGTGAAAGAGACCCAGTACTTC

V gene: TRBV4-1
CDR3 length: 15
J gene: TRBJ2-1
D gene: .
clone size: .
CDR3 protein: CASSQDGATYNEQFF
CDR3 DNA: TGCGCCAGCAGCCAAGATGGGGCAACCTACAATGAGCAGTTCTTC

V gene: TRBV3-1
CDR3 length: 17
J gene: TRBJ2-1
D gene: TRBD2
clone size: few
CDR3 protein: CASSQLRGTSGSNEQFF
CDR3 DNA: TGTGCCAGCAGCCAACTACGGGGGACTAGCGGGAGCAATGAGCAGTTCTTC

V gene: TRBV20-1
CDR3 length: 11
J gene: TRBJ1-2
D gene: TRBD1
clone size: .
CDR3 protein: CSADDRVSYTF
CDR3 DNA: TGCAGTGCGGACGACAGGGTTAGCTACACCTTC

V gene: TRBV29-1
CDR3 length: 14
J gene: TRBJ1-5
D gene: .
clone size: .
CDR3 protein: CSVEEGGSNQPQHF
CDR3 DNA: TGCAGCGTTGAAGAAGGGGGGAGCAATCAGCCCCAGCATTTT

V gene: TRBV12-3/TRBV12-4
CDR3 length: 17
J gene: TRBJ1-1
D gene: .
clone size: .
CDR3 protein: CASSFLITRGAYTEAFF
CDR3 DNA: TGTGCCAGCAGTTTCTTAATTACGCGGGGGGCCTACACTGAAGCTTTCTTT

V gene: TRBV6-1
CDR3 length: 14
J gene: TRBJ1-1
D gene: TRBD1
clone size: many
CDR3 protein: CAGSAQGASTEAFF
CDR3 DNA: TGTGCCGGATCTGCACAGGGGGCGAGCACTGAAGCTTTCTTT

V gene: TRBV5-1
CDR3 length: 14
J gene: TRBJ1-2
D gene: TRBD1
clone size: .
CDR3 protein: CASSLVLQGYGYTF
CDR3 DNA: TGCGCCAGCAGCTTGGTGCTACAGGGGTATGGCTACACCTTC

V gene: TRBV6-2/TRBV6-3
CDR3 length: 15
J gene: TRBJ2-3
D gene: .
clone size: .
CDR3 protein: CASRNPGGPQDTQYF
CDR3 DNA: TGTGCCAGCAGAAACCCAGGGGGGCCCCAGGATACGCAGTATTTT

V gene: TRBV11-2
CDR3 length: 14
J gene: TRBJ2-7
D gene: .
clone size: .
CDR3 protein: CASSLVVRDYEQYF
CDR3 DNA: TGTGCCAGCAGCTTAGTCGTCAGGGACTACGAGCAGTACTTC

V gene: TRBV20-1
CDR3 length: 14
J gene: TRBJ2-5
D gene: .
clone size: .
CDR3 protein: CSADLPQGQETQYF
CDR3 DNA: TGCAGTGCCGACTTACCACAGGGCCAAGAGACCCAGTACTTC

V gene: TRBV11-2
CDR3 length: 16
J gene: TRBJ2-1
D gene: TRBD2
clone size: few
CDR3 protein: CASSLEAASGYNEQFF
CDR3 DNA: TGTGCCAGCAGCTTAGAGGCGGCTAGCGGGTACAATGAGCAGTTCTTC

V gene: TRBV20-1
CDR3 length: 17
J gene: TRBJ1-6
D gene: .
clone size: many
CDR3 protein: CSARGGGDRRGNSPLHF
CDR3 DNA: TGCAGTGCTAGAGGGGGAGGCGATAGGAGAGGGAATTCACCCCTCCACTTT

V gene: TRBV10-3
CDR3 length: 15
J gene: TRBJ1-5
D gene: .
clone size: .
CDR3 protein: CAISQEGSYNQPQHF
CDR3 DNA: TGTGCCATCAGTCAAGAAGGGTCCTACAATCAGCCCCAGCATTTT

V gene: TRBV29-1
CDR3 length: 13
J gene: TRBJ1-1
D gene: .
clone size: few
CDR3 protein: CSVEAGLFTEAFF
CDR3 DNA: TGCAGCGTTGAGGCAGGACTATTCACTGAAGCTTTCTTT

V gene: TRBV19
CDR3 length: 18
J gene: TRBJ2-5
D gene: TRBD2
clone size: few
CDR3 protein: CASSMTVLAGVRTETQYF
CDR3 DNA: TGTGCCAGTAGTATGACTGTACTAGCGGGAGTAAGAACGGAGACCCAGTACTTC

V gene: TRBV6-1
CDR3 length: 14
J gene: TRBJ1-1
D gene: .
clone size: .
CDR3 protein: CASRVDGGNTEAFF
CDR3 DNA: TGTGCCAGCAGAGTAGACGGGGGGAACACTGAAGCTTTCTTT

V gene: TRBV6-4
CDR3 length: 14
J gene: TRBJ1-2
D gene: TRBD1
clone size: .
CDR3 protein: CASSSGTGRYGYTF
CDR3 DNA: TGTGCCAGCAGTTCGGGGACAGGGCGCTATGGCTACACCTTC

V gene: TRBV6-5
CDR3 length: 18
J gene: TRBJ2-3
D gene: .
clone size: once
CDR3 protein: CASSYSVRDVASTDTQYF
CDR3 DNA: TGTGCCAGCAGTTACAGCGTCCGGGACGTCGCTAGCACAGATACGCAGTATTTT

V gene: TRBV5-6
CDR3 length: 14
J gene: TRBJ2-5
D gene: TRBD1
clone size: many
CDR3 protein: CASSWGQTQETQYF
CDR3 DNA: TGTGCCAGCAGCTGGGGACAGACACAAGAGACCCAGTACTTC

V gene: TRBV7-3
CDR3 length: 14
J gene: TRBJ2-3
D gene: .
clone size: few
CDR3 protein: CASTQRGRTDTQYF
CDR3 DNA: TGTGCCAGCACCCAAAGGGGGAGGACAGATACGCAGTATTTT

V gene: TRBV18
CDR3 length: 16
J gene: TRBJ1-6
D gene: TRBD1
clone size: .
CDR3 protein: CASSPLPGQNNSPLHF
CDR3 DNA: TGTGCCAGCTCACCCTTACCGGGACAGAATAATTCACCCCTCCACTTT

V gene: TRBV12-3/TRBV12-4
CDR3 length: 12
J gene: TRBJ1-2
D gene: .
clone size: many
CDR3 protein: CALEPANYGYTF
CDR3 DNA: TGTGCCCTCGAGCCCGCTAACTATGGCTACACCTTC

V gene: TRBV5-1
CDR3 length: 15
J gene: TRBJ2-1
D gene: TRBD1
clone size: .
CDR3 protein: CASMAGDRVYNEQFF
CDR3 DNA: TGCGCCAGTATGGCGGGGGACAGGGTCTACAATGAGCAGTTCTTC

V gene: TRBV7-7
CDR3 length: 16
J gene: TRBJ2-1
D gene: .
clone size: .
CDR3 protein: CASSPTRGLGSNEQFF
CDR3 DNA: TGTGCCAGCAGCCCTACGCGGGGCCTGGGGTCCAATGAGCAGTTCTTC

V gene: TRBV20-1
CDR3 length: 14
J gene: TRBJ2-2
D gene: .
clone size: .
CDR3 protein: CSAREMRGAGELFF
CDR3 DNA: TGCAGTGCTAGGGAAATGCGGGGAGCCGGGGAGCTGTTTTTT

V gene: TRBV24-1
CDR3 length: 12
J gene: TRBJ2-2
D gene: .
clone size: many
CDR3 protein: CATIGVTGELFF
CDR3 DNA: TGTGCCACCATCGGGGTCACCGGGGAGCTGTTTTTT

V gene: TRBV7-8
CDR3 length: 18
J gene: TRBJ2-4
D gene: TRBD2
clone size: many
CDR3 protein: CASSLRSGRAGAKNIQYF
CDR3 DNA: TGTGCCAGCAGCTTACGTAGCGGGAGGGCCGGGGCCAAAAACATTCAGTACTTC

V gene: TRBV9
CDR3 length: 16
J gene: TRBJ2-7
D gene: .
clone size: .
CDR3 protein: CASSESPSVSGYEQYF
CDR3 DNA: TGTGCCAGCAGCGAGTCCCCGAGCGTATCAGGCTACGAGCAGTACTTC

V gene: TRBV12-3/TRBV12-4
CDR3 length: 15
J gene: TRBJ1-2
D gene: .
clone size: few
CDR3 protein: CASSPYQLGGHNYTF
CDR3 DNA: TGTGCCAGCAGTCCATACCAACTAGGGGGGCATAACTACACCTTC

V gene: TRBV7-8
CDR3 length: 14
J gene: TRBJ2-1
D gene: TRBD1
clone size: few
CDR3 protein: CASSSGTGVTEQFF
CDR3 DNA: TGTGCCAGCAGCTCCGGGACAGGGGTAACTGAGCAGTTCTTC